The sequence of this T cell receptor (beta chain) was determined in a study of early T cells in non-severe SARS-CoV-2 infection. Individual cDNA molecules received unique molecular identifiers during library preparation. TCRdb ran MiXCR on the 5' RACE reads and lists one entry per CDR3 protein. The sample yields roughly 56,000 distinct CDR3 sequences, roughly a tenth seen once. Germline assignment: CDR1 SGHDN and CDR2 FVKESK. This CDR3 spans 14 amino acids. V gave up 5 bases and J gave up 3 bases; unmatched junction bases: 2. This rearrangement joins TRBV14 to TRBJ1-4; 8 positions match TRBD1. The sequence was obtained from an adult who was a healthcare worker with PCR-confirmed SARS-CoV-2 infection or an uninfected control (not recorded which). Sequencing was performed on whole blood. As DNA, the CDR3 is TGTGCCAGCAGCGTCAGGGGGCCTAATGAAAAACTGTTTTTT. This gives the protein CASSVRGPNEKLFF.